The T cell receptor (beta chain) described here comes from a study of cytomegalovirus exposure and HLA in healthy donors. The study, taken as a whole, reports: A likely sequencing artifact accounted for one observed cluster of highly shared sequence variants. TCR beta chains numbering some 160 were designated cytomegalovirus-associated. When a later analysis was performed, an Asian-associated ancestry cluster reportedly had fewer N-insertions than the approximately 700-donor mean. A previous analysis found most TCR beta V segments productive roughly 90% or roughly 30% of the time.

Primers: 60 Vbeta forward and 13 Jbeta reverse. Only in-frame clones appear in the TCRdb table, and some are missing; sequencing was by immunoSEQ multiplex PCR. Of roughly 90,000 clones detected, around 80% appear once; the ten largest clones hold around 2%. The germline CDR1 and CDR2 sequences are SEHNR and FQNEAQ (reference sequence). CDR3 size: 17 residues. This clone appeared a few times. The antigen remains unidentified. A junction end diverges from the germline sequence, so it may reflect a read error. The rearrangement uses TRBV7-9 and TRBJ1-5; D call uncertain. Source material: PBMCs. The receptor was isolated from a man aged 18 to 29 in good health and CMV-seronegative. CDR3 region: CSSSFPGESYSNQPQHF. In DNA form, the CDR3 reads TGTTCCAGCAGCTTTCCGGGAGAGAGTTATAGCAATCAGCCCCAGCATTTT.